Shown below are 8 T cell receptor beta chains from a single sample sequenced in a study of OX40 agonist ivuxolimab in advanced cancers. Repertoires were generated with immunoSEQ multiplex PCR, while TCRdb's copy carries only in-frame clones and drops some. The top ten clones hold 10% to 15% of a sample with 30,000 to 45,000 clones, 85% to 90% of them seen once. Sample: CD4+ or CD8+ T cells sorted from blood, taken in a trial of the OX40 agonist ivuxolimab. The receptors were sampled from an adult with an advanced solid tumor such as melanoma, head and neck, liver or kidney cancer.

The chain joins TRBV5-1 to TRBJ2-7; 10 bases fit TRBD2. CDR3 length equals 14 residues. The V gene's germline CDR1 is SGHRS and CDR2 YFSETQ. J was trimmed by 4 bases and V by 4 bases; bases with no gene match: 5. For the CDR3, the DNA is TGCGCCAGCAGCCTAGCGGGAGAGGGGTACGAGCAGTACTTC. It specifies CASSLAGEGYEQYF.

The rearrangement uses TRBV11-2 and TRBJ2-1, with 11 bases fitting TRBD2. The germline V gene has CDR1 SGHAT and CDR2 FQNNGV. The CDR3 is 16 amino acids. Germline trimming cut 4 bases from V and 4 bases from J; bases unmatched to any gene: 6. CDR3 DNA sequence: TGTGCCAGCAGCTCCCTAGCGGGAGGACGGTACAATGAGCAGTTCTTC. Translation: CASSSLAGGRYNEQFF. The full variable domain, its missing parts supplied by reference TRBV11-2 and TRBJ2-1, is EAGVAQSPRYKIIEKRQSVAFWCNPISGHATLYWYQQILGQGPKLLIQFQNNGVVDDSQLPKDRFSAERLKGVDSTLKIQPAKLEDSAVYLCASSSLAGGRYNEQFFGPGTRLTVL.

The chain combines TRBV28 with TRBJ2-1; 8 bases agree with TRBD1. Germline CDR1 is MDHEN and CDR2 is SYDVKM. V trimming: 2 bases; J trimming: 4 bases; junction bases outside the gene matches: 10. The CDR3 is 17 amino acids. CDR3 region: CASSLTKDRAGYNEQFF. The CDR3 bases are TGTGCCAGCAGTTTAACGAAGGACAGGGCTGGATACAATGAGCAGTTCTTC. Full variable domain (outside the CDR3, taken from reference TRBV28 and TRBJ2-1): DVKVTQSSRYLVKRTGEKVFLECVQDMDHENMFWYRQDPGLGLRLIYFSYDVKMKEKGDIPEGYSVSREKKERFSLILESASTNQTSMYLCASSLTKDRAGYNEQFFGPGTRLTVL.

CDR3 protein: CASSRTKHTDTQYF. In DNA, the CDR3 is TGTGCCAGCAGCCGAACCAAACACACAGATACGCAGTATTTT. The gene calls are TRBV14 and TRBJ2-3, with no clear D. V lost 4 bases and J lost 2, with 10 bases in between. The CDR3 runs 14 residues. Germline V gene lookup returns CDR1 SGHDN and CDR2 FVKESK.

CDR3 sequence reads: CAWSVALGNLYEQYF. The CDR3, as DNA: TGTGCCTGGAGTGTAGCACTCGGTAACCTGTACGAGCAGTACTTC. This rearrangement joins TRBV30 to TRBJ2-7; D unclear. The CDR3 is 15 residues long. Germline values: CDR1 GTSNPN, CDR2 SVGIG (reference sequence). V lost 0 bases and J lost 4, with 16 bases in between.

The chain recombines TRBV14 with TRBJ2-1, with 13 bases that match TRBD2. Germline CDR1 SGHDN, CDR2 FVKESK. This CDR3 region has 24 residues. V lost 0 bases, J lost 8 bases, and 28 bases stayed unmatched. This CDR3 is CASSQDPLRQTGIMRLAGGHEQFF. The CDR3 bases are TGTGCCAGCAGCCAAGATCCCTTGCGCCAAACAGGGATCATGAGACTAGCGGGAGGACATGAGCAGTTCTTC.

The chain recombines TRBV19 with TRBJ1-5, with D possibly TRBD1 on 6 matching bases. Trimming stripped 5 bases from V and 2 bases from J, with 13 bases between. The CDR3 sequence is 15 residues long. From germline, CDR1 is LNHDA and CDR2 SQIVND (reference sequence). CDR3 DNA: TGTGCCAGTAGTCCCTGGGGGCGAGGCAATCAGCCCCAGCATTTT. It is translated as CASSPWGRGNQPQHF.

The chain joins TRBV27 to TRBJ2-5; maybe TRBD1 (6 bases). The CDR3 runs 14 residues. The V gene's germline CDR1 is MNHEY and CDR2 SMNVEV (reference sequence). Trimming shortened V by 6 bases and J by 5 bases, and 16 bases separated the two germline ends. CDR3 nucleotide sequence: TGTGCCAGCAGCAGGGGCCTGGAATTTGAGACCCAGTACTTC. This translates into CASSRGLEFETQYF.